Below, 19 T cell receptor beta chains from the same sample are listed, as sequenced in a study of blood T cells in healthy people across ages. Using a J-beta primer mix together with a sample-barcoded 5' primer, a second PCR was run for about 6 to 12 cycles. Each CDR3 protein is one row after TCRdb ran MiXCR on the 5' RACE reads. The sample holds some 880,000 distinct CDR3 sequences, about 34% seen once. The sample comprised blood. All receptors derive from a man aged 18 to 30 in good health.

This chain joins TRBV6-2 or TRBV6-3 and TRBJ1-5; D possibly corresponds to TRBD1 (5 bases). CDR3 size: 17 residues. V lost 6 bases and J 0 bases, leaving 18 bases between the germline ends. Germline V lookup: CDR1 MNHEY, CDR2 SVGEGT. CDR3 in amino acids: CASSPRTDSYSNQPQHF. CDR3 in DNA: TGTGCCAGCAGCCCCAGGACCGACAGTTATAGCAATCAGCCCCAGCATTTT.

This chain's CDR3 is CASSPDTRRGYTF. For the CDR3, the DNA is TGCGCCAGCAGCCCGGACACCCGGCGGGGCTACACCTTC. The V call is TRBV5-1, the J call TRBJ1-2; D possibly corresponds to TRBD1 (5 bases). Per the germline V gene, CDR1 is SGHRS and CDR2 is YFSETQ. This CDR3 is 13 amino acids long. The V end lost 4 bases, the J end lost 8 bases, and 15 bases lay between the germline ends.

The V call is TRBV20-1, the J call TRBJ1-1; 10 bases map to TRBD1. Germline assignment: CDR1 DFQATT and CDR2 SNEGSKA (reference sequence). The V gene end was trimmed by 1 base and the J gene end by 1 base; junction bases not matched to a gene: 9. The CDR3 consists of 17 residues. CDR3 coding DNA: TGCAGTGCTAGAGGAACCGGGACAGGGGATTGGAACACTGAAGCTTTCTTT. Translated: CSARGTGTGDWNTEAFF.

In regard to this clonotype: A much larger clone is a single base away; this may be a read error. This rearrangement joins TRBV20-1 to TRBJ2-5, with D perhaps TRBD1 or TRBD2 (6 bases each). Germline CDR1 and CDR2: DFQATT and SNEGSKA (reference sequence). The CDR3 extends over 16 amino acids. V shed 6 bases and J shed 11 bases, with 31 bases lying between them. CDR3 residues: CSAPRLPGGEDNEQYF. Written as DNA, the CDR3 is TGCAGTGCGCCCCGATTGCCCGGGGGCGAGGACAATGAGCAGTACTTC.

This clonotype was counted once. The J gene is TRBJ1-6, the V gene TRBV7-2; D possibly corresponds to TRBD1 (6 bases). Trimming took 4 bases from V and 12 from J, leaving 10 bases between them. Per germline, CDR1 SGHTA and CDR2 FQGNSA. The CDR3 is 12 residues long. The CDR3 loop is CASSSQGGPLHF. The DNA of the CDR3 is TGTGCCAGCAGCTCACAAGGGGGACCCCTCCACTTT.

About this clonotype: This may arise from a read error, as a much more abundant clone is one base away. The V gene is TRBV4-1, the J gene TRBJ1-3; D uncertain. Trimming took 1 base from V and 0 from J, leaving 7 bases between them. CDR3 length: 15 amino acids. CDR1 and CDR2 from the germline V gene are MGHRA and YSYEKL. CDR3 amino acids: CASSQGRNSGNTIYF. The CDR3 DNA reads TGCGCCAGCAGCCAAGGCAGAAACTCTGGAAACACCATATATTTT.

Points on this clonotype: A single base separates this from a much larger clone, so it may be a read error. The genes are TRBV20-1 and TRBJ2-7; 12 nucleotides align to TRBD2. Per germline, CDR1 DFQATT and CDR2 SNEGSKA (reference sequence). The V segment lost 1 base and the J segment 7 bases; nucleotides outside the gene matches: 8. This CDR3 has 15 amino acids. Here the CDR3 DNA reads TGCAGTGCTAGAGGACTAGCGGGGGACCACAATGAGCAGTACTTC. Translating gives CSARGLAGDHNEQYF.

The table lists this clonotype with a few counts. The chain carries TRBV4-3 and TRBJ1-1; 8 positions agree with TRBD1. Germline V CDR1 and CDR2: LGHNA, YSLEER. V trimming: 3 bases; J trimming: 8 bases; junction bases outside the gene matches: 8. CDR3 length: 14 amino acids. The CDR3, as DNA: TGCGCCAGCAGCCAGGGTCTCCGGGACAGGGAAGCTTTCTTT. Translated, it gives CASSQGLRDREAFF.

This clonotype was detected only a few times. J is TRBJ2-5 and V is TRBV4-3; D uncertain. Germline-derived CDR1 and CDR2 are LGHNA and YSLEER. V lost 0 bases, J lost 1 base, and 9 bases lay in between. There are 15 residues in the CDR3. The CDR3 here is CASSQDRTLQETQYF. The CDR3 DNA reads TGCGCCAGCAGCCAAGATAGGACGCTCCAAGAGACCCAGTACTTC.

This clonotype was counted between two and nine times. The chain joins TRBV5-4 to TRBJ1-4; 8 bases agree with TRBD1. Germline CDR1 is SGHNT and CDR2 is YYREEE (reference sequence). This CDR3 has 15 residues. J was trimmed by 3 bases and V by 4 bases; bases with no gene match: 5. The CDR3 DNA reads as TGTGCCAGCAGCCTGGACAGGGCCCCTAATGAAAAACTGTTTTTT. As protein: CASSLDRAPNEKLFF.

The chain joins TRBV12-3 or TRBV12-4 to TRBJ2-1; the D is unclear. The CDR3 has 11 residues. V was shortened by 8 bases and J by 10 bases, with 12 bases between the two germline ends. As DNA, the CDR3 is TGTGCCAGCGGCTCTGGCTGGGAGCAGTTCTTC. The encoded protein is CASGSGWEQFF.

The V and J genes are TRBV20-1 and TRBJ2-1, with D perhaps TRBD1 (7 bases). Trimming took off 5 bases at V and 7 bases at J, with 18 bases between the two ends. This CDR3 is 14 amino acids long. Germline V gene sequence: CDR1 DFQATT, CDR2 SNEGSKA (reference sequence). This CDR3 reads CSAEQGRRRNEQFF. The CDR3, as DNA: TGCAGTGCTGAACAGGGGAGGAGGCGAAATGAGCAGTTCTTC.

This chain connects TRBV5-1 to TRBJ2-5; TRBD1 agrees at 7 bases. The CDR3 consists of 15 residues. Germline-derived CDR1 and CDR2 are SGHRS and YFSETQ. V shed 0 bases, J shed 5 bases, and the junction held 7 bases outside the gene matches. The CDR3 sequence: CASSLDRGAFETQYF. Written as DNA, the CDR3 is TGCGCCAGCAGCTTGGACAGGGGAGCTTTCGAGACCCAGTACTTC.

The chain couples TRBV12-3 or TRBV12-4 to TRBJ1-1, with D possibly TRBD1 on 5 matching bases. Trimming pared 5 bases from V and 0 bases from J, leaving 13 bases between. This CDR3 has 15 amino acids. The CDR3, as DNA: TGTGCCAGCAGTCCGACGACAGATCTGAACACTGAAGCTTTCTTT. This gives the protein CASSPTTDLNTEAFF.

This clonotype was detected only a few times. This chain uses TRBV14 with TRBJ1-1, with a tentative D call TRBD1 (6 bases). Trimming cost V 5 bases and J 4 bases, with 14 bases left between them. Germline V lookup: CDR1 SGHDN, CDR2 FVKESK. This CDR3 is built from 14 residues. The CDR3 DNA is TGTGCCAGCAGCAGACCACACAGGGTCACTGAAGCTTTCTTT. Translating it yields CASSRPHRVTEAFF.

The chain combines TRBV20-1 with TRBJ1-5; no firm D call. Germline loops: CDR1 DFQATT, CDR2 SNEGSKA (reference sequence). V was pared by 5 bases and J by 1 base, with 9 bases between. This CDR3 is 13 amino acids long. CDR3 sequence (DNA): TGCAGTGCTTCGGGTTCCAGCAATCAGCCCCAGCATTTT. Its protein is CSASGSSNQPQHF.

This clonotype was seen ten or more times. This chain uses TRBV7-2 with TRBJ1-2, with TRBD1 as a possible D gene (5 bases). Germline CDR1 SGHTA, CDR2 FQGNSA. The CDR3 runs 14 residues. The V gene lost 5 bases and the J gene lost 1 base, with 11 bases spanning the gap. The CDR3 DNA reads as TGTGCCAGCAGCCGAGAGACAGATAACTATGGCTACACCTTC. Protein product: CASSRETDNYGYTF.

V usage is TRBV12-3 or TRBV12-4 and J usage is TRBJ2-4; perhaps TRBD2 as D (5 bases). V dropped 1 base and J dropped 0 bases, with 10 bases sitting between them. The CDR3 runs to 16 residues. In DNA, the CDR3 is TGTGCCAGCAGTTTAGGAGCGGAGAGAGCCAAAAACATTCAGTACTTC. It codes for CASSLGAERAKNIQYF.

This clonotype was picked up a small number of times. This may be a read error: a much more frequent sequence differs by one nucleotide. The chain recombines TRBV12-3 or TRBV12-4 with TRBJ2-5; D is ambiguous. TRBJ2-1 matches the DNA end more closely, so the J call is doubtful. This CDR3 is built from 14 residues. CDR3 in DNA: TGTGCCAGCAGTTTCGGCAGTACCCAAGAGACCCAGTTCTTC. Protein product: CASSFGSTQETQFF.